A selection of T cell receptor beta chains follows, all from one sample in a study of blood T cell repertoires in COVID-19. Produced via immunoSEQ multiplex PCR; TCRdb's table is partial and in-frame only. In the table there are more than 15,000 clones, about nine tenths of which are singletons. The sequencing input was peripheral blood. The origin of the receptors is a human donor in a cohort sampled during active COVID-19. The donor label of this sample is uncertain. The CDR3 runs from the conserved cysteine through the conserved F or W.

>TRBJ2-3|TRBV10-2
CASRPTQAGTDTQYF
>TRBJ1-3|TRBV28
CASSLVSSGNTIYF
>TRBJ2-3|TRBV10-1
CASSVGLSAKADTQYF
>TRBJ1-2|TRBV5-1
CASSRDRGKDGYTF
>TRBJ2-7|TRBV3-1/TRBV3-2
CASSLTWTGAYEQYF
>TRBJ2-5|TRBV5-6
CASSLGGESQETQYF
>TRBJ2-3|TRBV3-1/TRBV3-2
CASSRPSSGRGDTQYF
>TRBJ1-6|TRBV6-5
CASSRLRDSTSPLHF
>TRBJ1-4|TRBV6-5
CASSRTGGTEKLFF
>TRBJ2-5|TRBV29-1
CSALGQDQETQYF
>TRBJ2-1|TRBV19
CASSIPTLGLAGNYNEQFF
>TRBJ2-6|TRBV12-5
CASGLSGPGRGANVLTF
>TRBJ2-7|TRBV5-6
CASSLPNIGREQYF
>TRBJ2-2|TRBV5-1
CASSSWSGLNTGELFF
>TRBJ2-1|TRBV24-1
CATSDSYNEQFF
>TRBJ2-1|TRBV9
CASSVADGSSYNEQFF
>TRBJ1-3|TRBV2
CASTGAGNTIYF
>TRBJ2-7|TRBV28
CASSFQGQLLAAAYEQYF
>TRBJ2-7|TRBV7-9
CASSSERGSYEQYF
>TRBJ1-1|TRBV14
CASSQAQGEDTEAFF
>TRBJ1-1|TRBV11-3
CASSKEGTGGTEAFF
>TRBJ1-2|TRBV5-1
CASSLDGGGWGYTF
>TRBJ1-1|TRBV10-1
CASSSGGEIDTEAFF
>TRBJ2-7|TRBV7-2
CASSRGRGVSYEQYF
>TRBJ1-5|TRBV4-1
CASSQREGGNQPQHF
>TRBJ2-5|TRBV21-1
CASSKAPGTSGGQETQYF